The rows below give T cell receptor beta chains drawn from one sample of a study of blood T cell repertoires in COVID-19. The assay was immunoSEQ multiplex PCR, and TCRdb's table has in-frame clones only and misses some. The sample records approximately 220,000 clones, less than 85% being singletons. The sample consisted of PBMCs or T cells enriched from blood (not recorded which). The receptors were sampled from a man aged 40-50 years who had recovered from COVID-19. Both conserved end residues are part of each CDR3. A D gene is named only where the DNA matches it firmly. Clone size is not always given. Where it is, it says once, few, many or a class for expanded clones.

V	size	J	D	CDR3	DNA
TRBV28	few	TRBJ2-7	NA	CAAGGGKLYEQYF	TGTGCCGCAGGGGGAGGAAAACTCTACGAGCAGTACTTC
TRBV28	NA	TRBJ1-3	NA	CASSLMGGGNTIYF	TGTGCCAGCAGTTTGATGGGAGGTGGAAACACCATATATTTT
TRBV12-3/TRBV12-4	NA	TRBJ2-7	NA	CASSLGQYYEQYF	TGTGCCAGCAGTTTAGGTCAGTACTACGAGCAGTACTTC
TRBV14	few	TRBJ1-2	NA	CASRTGRRYGYTF	TGTGCCAGCCGCACAGGGCGGAGGTATGGCTACACCTTC
TRBV7-2	once	TRBJ1-6	TRBD1	CASSLQGANSPLHF	TGTGCCAGCAGCTTACAGGGGGCTAATTCACCCCTCCACTTT
TRBV28	NA	TRBJ2-2	TRBD1	CASSFSGQAGTGELFF	TGTGCCAGCAGTTTCTCGGGACAGGCTGGAACCGGGGAGCTGTTTTTT
TRBV5-6	NA	TRBJ2-7	TRBD2	CASSRGLAGVGSYEQYF	TGTGCCAGCAGCAGGGGACTAGCGGGAGTTGGATCCTACGAGCAGTACTTC
TRBV19	NA	TRBJ2-7	NA	CASSILAGELYEQYF	TGTGCCAGTAGTATACTGGCGGGCGAACTTTACGAGCAGTACTTC
TRBV19	once	TRBJ1-1	NA	CATSSTGTMTEAFF	TGTGCCACTTCATCAACAGGCACCATGACTGAAGCTTTCTTT
TRBV4-1	NA	TRBJ1-6	NA	CASSQDMRVPLHF	TGCGCCAGCAGCCAAGATATGCGTGTCCCCCTCCACTTT
TRBV7-9	NA	TRBJ2-7	NA	CASSSAVYEQYF	TGTGCCAGCAGCTCTGCGGTCTACGAGCAGTACTTC
TRBV20-1	NA	TRBJ2-7	NA	CTCGRGPYF	TGCACCTGTGGGAGAGGGCCGTACTTC
TRBV18	once	TRBJ2-5	TRBD1	CASSLGQGAGETQYF	TGTGCCAGCTCACTCGGACAGGGGGCTGGAGAGACCCAGTACTTC
TRBV7-8	NA	TRBJ2-1	TRBD2	CASSISGRGASNEQFF	TGTGCCAGCAGCATTAGCGGGAGGGGGGCGAGCAATGAGCAGTTCTTC
TRBV12-3/TRBV12-4	NA	TRBJ1-1	TRBD1	CAISQGAPAFF	TGTGCCATCTCCCAGGGGGCCCCTGCTTTCTTT
TRBV5-1	NA	TRBJ2-2	NA	CASSPQTQNTGELFF	TGCGCCAGCAGCCCGCAGACACAAAACACCGGGGAGCTGTTTTTT
TRBV7-3	NA	TRBJ2-1	TRBD2	CASSLLGRESEQFF	TGTGCCAGCAGCTTATTGGGGCGGGAGTCTGAGCAGTTCTTC
TRBV14	NA	TRBJ2-1	TRBD2	CASSQGSGLAGGQSYNEQFF	TGTGCCAGCAGCCAAGGGTCGGGACTAGCGGGAGGGCAGTCCTACAATGAGCAGTTCTTC
TRBV5-3	few	TRBJ2-1	TRBD1	CARSWGTGGDLNYNEQFF	TGTGCCAGAAGCTGGGGGACAGGGGGCGATTTAAATTACAATGAGCAGTTCTTC
TRBV4-1	NA	TRBJ2-3	NA	CASSPRNYAVGTDTQYF	TGCGCCAGCAGCCCCCGAAATTACGCGGTTGGCACAGATACGCAGTATTTT
TRBV29-1	NA	TRBJ2-1	TRBD2	CSVARGRFYNEQFF	TGCAGCGTTGCGCGCGGGAGGTTCTACAATGAGCAGTTCTTC
TRBV20-1	NA	TRBJ2-7	NA	CSASFIGQGGYEQYF	TGCAGTGCTAGTTTTATTGGCCAGGGAGGCTACGAGCAGTACTTC
TRBV27	NA	TRBJ2-1	NA	CASSLSRDNEQFF	TGTGCCAGCAGTTTATCCAGGGACAATGAGCAGTTCTTC
TRBV9	few	TRBJ2-3	NA	CASSVAYGFTDTQYF	TGTGCCAGCAGCGTAGCTTACGGGTTCACAGATACGCAGTATTTT
TRBV11-1	NA	TRBJ2-7	NA	CASSPTIGVSYEQYF	TGTGCCAGCAGCCCCACGATAGGGGTCTCCTACGAGCAGTACTTC
TRBV5-1	NA	TRBJ2-1	NA	CASSFGAGQNEQFF	TGCGCCAGCAGCTTCGGGGCGGGGCAGAATGAGCAGTTCTTC
TRBV13	NA	TRBJ2-7	TRBD2	CASASSEGGSSYEQYF	TGTGCCAGCGCCTCTTCGGAGGGAGGGAGCTCCTACGAGCAGTACTTC
TRBV7-8	NA	TRBJ2-7	NA	CASRSSGGGRSYEQYF	TGTGCCAGCAGATCGAGTGGCGGAGGTCGCTCCTACGAGCAGTACTTC
TRBV5-4	NA	TRBJ2-7	TRBD2	CASSLGGSRSYEQYF	TGTGCCAGCAGCTTGGGCGGGAGTCGGTCCTACGAGCAGTACTTC
TRBV5-1	NA	TRBJ2-7	TRBD1	CASSLGGQGISYEQYF	TGCGCCAGCAGCTTGGGGGGACAGGGGATTTCCTACGAGCAGTACTTC
TRBV28	NA	TRBJ1-1	NA	CASRITGLNTEAFF	TGTGCCAGCAGGATCACAGGATTGAACACTGAAGCTTTCTTT
TRBV25-1	many	TRBJ2-5	NA	CASTSVETQYF	TGTGCCAGCACCTCAGTTGAGACCCAGTACTTC
TRBV6-6	NA	TRBJ2-7	TRBD1	CASRSGTDLVYEQYF	TGTGCCAGCAGATCCGGGACAGATTTGGTCTACGAGCAGTACTTC
TRBV5-3	NA	TRBJ1-2	NA	CARSVYYPGSMAATF	TGTGCCAGAAGCGTATACTACCCGGGGAGTATGGCTGCCACCTTC
TRBV5-1	NA	TRBJ1-1	NA	CASSLDPSGNTEAFF	TGCGCCAGCAGCTTGGATCCCAGTGGGAACACTGAAGCTTTCTTT
TRBV12-5	once	TRBJ2-3	TRBD2	CASGPDFGAGATNTQYF	TGTGCTAGTGGTCCGGATTTTGGGGCGGGAGCCACAAATACGCAGTATTTT
TRBV5-1	NA	TRBJ1-1	NA	CASTLTTGTGTEAFF	TGCGCCAGCACCTTGACAACAGGGACGGGCACTGAAGCTTTCTTT
TRBV5-1	NA	TRBJ2-1	TRBD2	CASSLGTSVLRGQFF	TGCGCCAGCAGCTTGGGGACTAGCGTACTACGAGGGCAGTTCTTC
TRBV6-1	NA	TRBJ1-5	NA	CASSEGPGWNQPQHF	TGTGCCAGCAGTGAAGGTCCGGGGTGGAATCAGCCCCAGCATTTT
TRBV10-3	NA	TRBJ2-3	NA	CAIGGAGSGDTQYF	TGTGCCATCGGCGGAGCCGGGAGTGGAGATACGCAGTATTTT
TRBV19	once	TRBJ2-1	TRBD2	CASTSGTSFNNEQFF	TGTGCCAGCACCTCCGGGACTAGCTTTAACAATGAGCAGTTCTTC